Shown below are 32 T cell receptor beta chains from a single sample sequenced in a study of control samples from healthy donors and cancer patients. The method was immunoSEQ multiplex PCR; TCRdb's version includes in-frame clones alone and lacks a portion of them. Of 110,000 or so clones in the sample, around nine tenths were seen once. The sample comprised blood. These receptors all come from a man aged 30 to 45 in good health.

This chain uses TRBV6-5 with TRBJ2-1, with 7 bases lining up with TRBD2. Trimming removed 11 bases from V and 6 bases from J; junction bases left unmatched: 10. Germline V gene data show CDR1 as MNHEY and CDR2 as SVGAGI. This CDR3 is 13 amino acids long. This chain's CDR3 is CAGGEGSFNEQFF. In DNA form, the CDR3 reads TGTGCCGGGGGGGAGGGCAGCTTCAATGAGCAGTTCTTC.

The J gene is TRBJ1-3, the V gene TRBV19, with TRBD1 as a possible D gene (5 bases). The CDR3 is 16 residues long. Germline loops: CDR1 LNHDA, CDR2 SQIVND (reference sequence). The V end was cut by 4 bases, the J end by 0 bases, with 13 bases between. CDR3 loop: CASSRGTGLSGNTIYF. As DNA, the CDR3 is TGTGCCAGTAGTAGGGGTACAGGTCTCTCTGGAAACACCATATATTTT.

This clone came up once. The CDR3 protein is CASSDRGGTDTQYF. The CDR3 nucleotides read TGTGCCAGTAGCGACAGGGGCGGTACAGATACGCAGTATTTT. The J gene is TRBJ2-3, the V gene TRBV19; 8 positions agree with TRBD1. Germline CDR1 reads LNHDA; CDR2 reads SQIVND (reference sequence). The CDR3 sequence is 14 residues long. The J segment lost 3 bases and the V segment lost 6 bases, leaving 5 bases of the junction unmatched.

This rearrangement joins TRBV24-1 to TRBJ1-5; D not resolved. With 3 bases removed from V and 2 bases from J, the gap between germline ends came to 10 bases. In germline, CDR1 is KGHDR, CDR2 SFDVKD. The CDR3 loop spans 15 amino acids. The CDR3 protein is CATSDRRERNQPQHF. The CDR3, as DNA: TGTGCCACCAGTGATCGGAGGGAACGCAATCAGCCCCAGCATTTT.

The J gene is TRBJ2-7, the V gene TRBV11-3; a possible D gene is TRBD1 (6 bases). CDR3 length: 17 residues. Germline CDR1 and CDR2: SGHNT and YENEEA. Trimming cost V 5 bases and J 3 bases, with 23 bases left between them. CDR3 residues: CASSGDRYFSRDYEQYF. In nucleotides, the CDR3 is TGTGCCAGCAGCGGAGACAGGTACTTCTCTAGGGACTACGAGCAGTACTTC.

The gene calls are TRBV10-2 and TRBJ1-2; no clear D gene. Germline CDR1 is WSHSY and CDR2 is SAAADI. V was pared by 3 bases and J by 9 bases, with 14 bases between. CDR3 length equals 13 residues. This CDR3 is CASSESAEDSYTF. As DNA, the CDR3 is TGCGCCAGCAGTGAATCGGCAGAGGATAGCTACACCTTC.

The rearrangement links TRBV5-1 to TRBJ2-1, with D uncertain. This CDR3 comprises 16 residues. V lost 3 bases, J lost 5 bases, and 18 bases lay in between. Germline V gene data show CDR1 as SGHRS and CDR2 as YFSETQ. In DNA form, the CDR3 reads TGCGCCAGCAGCTCGGGTAATACCTACGGCGACAATGAGCAGTTCTTC. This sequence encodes CASSSGNTYGDNEQFF.

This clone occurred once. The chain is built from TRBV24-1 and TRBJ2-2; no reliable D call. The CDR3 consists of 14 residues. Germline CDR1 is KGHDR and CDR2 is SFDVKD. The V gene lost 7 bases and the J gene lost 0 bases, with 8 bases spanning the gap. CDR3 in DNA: TGTGCCACCAGAGCCACTGCGAACACCGGGGAGCTGTTTTTT. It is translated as CATRATANTGELFF.

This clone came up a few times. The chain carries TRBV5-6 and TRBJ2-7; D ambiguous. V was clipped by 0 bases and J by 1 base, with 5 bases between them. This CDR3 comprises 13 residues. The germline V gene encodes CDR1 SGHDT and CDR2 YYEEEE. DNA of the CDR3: TGTGCCAGCAGCTTGGTGGATTCCTACGAGCAGTACTTC. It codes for CASSLVDSYEQYF.

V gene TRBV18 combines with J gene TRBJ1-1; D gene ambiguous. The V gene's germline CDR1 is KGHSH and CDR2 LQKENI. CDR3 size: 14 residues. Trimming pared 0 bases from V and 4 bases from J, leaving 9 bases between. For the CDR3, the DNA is TGTGCCAGCTCACCACCGTCGAAGGTCACTGAAGCTTTCTTT. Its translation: CASSPPSKVTEAFF.

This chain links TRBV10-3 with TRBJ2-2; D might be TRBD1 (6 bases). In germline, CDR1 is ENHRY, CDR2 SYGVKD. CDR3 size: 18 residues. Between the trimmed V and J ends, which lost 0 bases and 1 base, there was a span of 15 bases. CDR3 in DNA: TGTGCCATCAGTGAGTCAGACCTGGGACAAGGGAACACCGGGGAGCTGTTTTTT. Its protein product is CAISESDLGQGNTGELFF.

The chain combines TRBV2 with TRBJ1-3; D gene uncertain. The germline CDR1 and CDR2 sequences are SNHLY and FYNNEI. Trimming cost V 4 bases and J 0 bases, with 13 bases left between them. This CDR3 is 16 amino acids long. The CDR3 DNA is TGTGCCAGCAGTGCAGTGGGGAGAAGCTCTGGAAACACCATATATTTT. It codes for CASSAVGRSSGNTIYF.

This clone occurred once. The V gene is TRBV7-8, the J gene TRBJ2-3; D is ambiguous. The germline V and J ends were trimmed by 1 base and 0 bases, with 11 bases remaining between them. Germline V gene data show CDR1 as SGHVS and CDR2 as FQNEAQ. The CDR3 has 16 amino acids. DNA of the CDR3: TGTGCCAGCAGCTTAGACGGTGGGATAAGCACAGATACGCAGTATTTT. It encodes CASSLDGGISTDTQYF.

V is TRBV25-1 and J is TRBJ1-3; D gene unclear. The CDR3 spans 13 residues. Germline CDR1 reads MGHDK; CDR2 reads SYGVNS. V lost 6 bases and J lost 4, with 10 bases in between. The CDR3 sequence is CASSLPSGNTIYF. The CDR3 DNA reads TGTGCCAGCAGCCTTCCAAGCGGAAACACCATATATTTT.

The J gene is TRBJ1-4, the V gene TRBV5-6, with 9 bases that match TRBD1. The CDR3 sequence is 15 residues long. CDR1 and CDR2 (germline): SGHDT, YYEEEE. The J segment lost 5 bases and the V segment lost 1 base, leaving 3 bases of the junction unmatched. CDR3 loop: CASSLPGQGNEKLFF. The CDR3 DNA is TGTGCCAGCAGCTTGCCGGGACAGGGAAATGAAAAACTGTTTTTT.

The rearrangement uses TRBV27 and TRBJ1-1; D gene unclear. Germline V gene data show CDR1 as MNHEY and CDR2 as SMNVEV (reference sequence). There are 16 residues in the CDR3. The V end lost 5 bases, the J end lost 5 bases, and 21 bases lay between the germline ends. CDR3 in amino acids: CASSLRAGHTGTEAFF. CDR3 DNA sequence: TGTGCCAGCAGTCTTCGCGCAGGTCACACGGGGACTGAAGCTTTCTTT.

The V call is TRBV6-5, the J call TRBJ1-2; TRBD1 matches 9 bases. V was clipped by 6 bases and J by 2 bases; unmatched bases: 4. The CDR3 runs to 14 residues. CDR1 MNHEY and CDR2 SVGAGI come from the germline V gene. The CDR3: CASRRQGVNYGYTF. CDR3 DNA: TGTGCCAGCAGACGACAGGGGGTAAACTATGGCTACACCTTC.

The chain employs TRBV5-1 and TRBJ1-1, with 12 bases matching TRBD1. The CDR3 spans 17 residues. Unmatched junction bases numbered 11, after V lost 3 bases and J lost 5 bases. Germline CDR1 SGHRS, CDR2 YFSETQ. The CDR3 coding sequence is TGCGCCAGCAGCTCAGGGGACAGGGGGCAATGGGAAACTGAAGCTTTCTTT. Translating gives CASSSGDRGQWETEAFF.

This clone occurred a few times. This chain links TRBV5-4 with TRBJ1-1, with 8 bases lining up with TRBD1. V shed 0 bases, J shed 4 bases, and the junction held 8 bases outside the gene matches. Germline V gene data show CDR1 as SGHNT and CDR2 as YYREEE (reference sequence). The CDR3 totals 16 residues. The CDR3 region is CASSLGQGAEGTEAFF. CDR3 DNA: TGTGCCAGCAGCTTGGGGCAGGGGGCAGAGGGCACTGAAGCTTTCTTT.

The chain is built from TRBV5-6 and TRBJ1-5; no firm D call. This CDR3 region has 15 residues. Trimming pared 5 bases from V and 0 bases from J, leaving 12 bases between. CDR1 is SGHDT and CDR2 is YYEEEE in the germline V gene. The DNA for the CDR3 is TGTGCCAGCAGTTTCCGCCTCGGTAGCAATCAGCCCCAGCATTTT. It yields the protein CASSFRLGSNQPQHF.

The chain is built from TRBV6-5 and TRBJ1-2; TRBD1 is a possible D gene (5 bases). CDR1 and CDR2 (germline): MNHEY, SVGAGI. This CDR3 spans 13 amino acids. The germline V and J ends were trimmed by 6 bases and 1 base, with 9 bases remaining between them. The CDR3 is CASRIDSNYGYTF. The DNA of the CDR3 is TGTGCCAGCAGAATTGACAGTAACTATGGCTACACCTTC.

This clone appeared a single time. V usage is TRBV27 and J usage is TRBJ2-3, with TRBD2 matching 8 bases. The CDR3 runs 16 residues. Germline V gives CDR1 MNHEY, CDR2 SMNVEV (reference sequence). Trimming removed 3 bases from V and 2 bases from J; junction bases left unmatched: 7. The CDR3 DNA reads TGTGCCAGCAGTTTCCAACTAGCGGAGCTCACAGATACGCAGTATTTT. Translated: CASSFQLAELTDTQYF.

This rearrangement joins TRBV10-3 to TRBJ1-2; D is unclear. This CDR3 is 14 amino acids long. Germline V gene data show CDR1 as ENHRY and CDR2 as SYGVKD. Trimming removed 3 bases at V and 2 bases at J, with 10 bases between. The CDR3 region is CAISEQEMNYGYTF. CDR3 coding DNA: TGTGCCATCAGTGAACAAGAAATGAACTATGGCTACACCTTC.

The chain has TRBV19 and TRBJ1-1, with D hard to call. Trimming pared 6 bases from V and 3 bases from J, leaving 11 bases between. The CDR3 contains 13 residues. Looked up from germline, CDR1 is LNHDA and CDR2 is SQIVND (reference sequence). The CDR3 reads CASRRGLHTEAFF. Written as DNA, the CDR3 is TGTGCCAGTAGGCGAGGGCTGCACACTGAAGCTTTCTTT.

CDR3: CAWSPLDEAFF. In nucleotides, the CDR3 is TGTGCCTGGAGTCCTCTAGATGAAGCTTTCTTT. The chain uses TRBV30 and TRBJ1-1, with no clear D. CDR1 and CDR2 (germline): GTSNPN, SVGIG (reference sequence). Trimming cost V 2 bases and J 7 bases, with 8 bases left between them. The CDR3 consists of 11 residues.

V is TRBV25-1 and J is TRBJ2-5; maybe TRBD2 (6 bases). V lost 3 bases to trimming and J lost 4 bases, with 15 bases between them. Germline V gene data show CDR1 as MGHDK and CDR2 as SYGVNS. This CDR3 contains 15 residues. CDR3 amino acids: CASSDLAIRGETQYF. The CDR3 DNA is TGTGCCAGCAGTGACCTAGCGATTCGGGGAGAGACCCAGTACTTC.

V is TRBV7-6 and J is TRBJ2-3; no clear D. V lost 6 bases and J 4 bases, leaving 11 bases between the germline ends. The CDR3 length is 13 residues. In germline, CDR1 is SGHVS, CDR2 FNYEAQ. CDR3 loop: CASRATGSDTQYF. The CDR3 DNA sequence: TGTGCCAGCAGGGCGACGGGCTCAGATACGCAGTATTTT.

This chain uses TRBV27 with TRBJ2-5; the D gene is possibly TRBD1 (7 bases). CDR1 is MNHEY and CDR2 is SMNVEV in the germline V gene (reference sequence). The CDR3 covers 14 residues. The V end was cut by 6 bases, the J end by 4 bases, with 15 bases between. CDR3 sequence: CASSRGQGVETQYF. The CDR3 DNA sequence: TGTGCCAGCAGCCGGGGGCAGGGGGTAGAGACCCAGTACTTC.

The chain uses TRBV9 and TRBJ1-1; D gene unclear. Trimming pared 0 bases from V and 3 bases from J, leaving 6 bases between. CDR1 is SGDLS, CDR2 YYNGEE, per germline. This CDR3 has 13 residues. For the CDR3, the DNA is TGTGCCAGCAGCGTAGCATCTGACACTGAAGCTTTCTTT. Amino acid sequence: CASSVASDTEAFF. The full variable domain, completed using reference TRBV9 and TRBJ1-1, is DSGVTQTPKHLITATGQRVTLRCSPRSGDLSVYWYQQSLDQGLQFLIQYYNGEERAKGNILERFSAQQFPDLHSELNLSSLELGDSALYFCASSVASDTEAFFGQGTRLTVV.

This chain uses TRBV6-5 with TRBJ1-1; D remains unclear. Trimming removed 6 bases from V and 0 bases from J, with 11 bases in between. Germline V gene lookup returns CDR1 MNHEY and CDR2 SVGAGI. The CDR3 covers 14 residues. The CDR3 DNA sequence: TGTGCCAGCAGCTCCGGACCCATGAACACTGAAGCTTTCTTT. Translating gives CASSSGPMNTEAFF.

CDR3 bases: TGTGCCAGCAGCTTAGCGGGGGCTACCTACGAGCAGTACTTC. It codes for CASSLAGATYEQYF. The V gene is TRBV7-2, the J gene TRBJ2-7, with D tentatively TRBD1 (6 bases). CDR1 and CDR2 (germline): SGHTA, FQGNSA. CDR3 length: 14 amino acids. V lost 0 bases and J lost 2, with 8 bases in between.

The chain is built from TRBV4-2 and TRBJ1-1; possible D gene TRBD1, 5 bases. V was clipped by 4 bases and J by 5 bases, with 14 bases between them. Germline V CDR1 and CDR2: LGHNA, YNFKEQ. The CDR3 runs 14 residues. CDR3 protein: CASSRVGAVTEAFF. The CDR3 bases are TGTGCCAGCAGCCGGGTAGGGGCCGTGACTGAAGCTTTCTTT.